This TCR beta chain appears in the sequencing data of a study of shared clonotypes between healthy human individuals. Original handling: There were no quality scores in the junction-only immunoSEQ sequences, so filtering differed. The table came from immunoSEQ multiplex PCR; TCRdb's copy has only in-frame clones and leaves some out. The V and J calls and clone size were taken over from that table, and D and trimming were inferred from the DNA. The sample lists about 2.2 million clones, about 93% occurring once. Deletions cut 0 bases from V and 4 bases from J, with 13 bases between. Germline CDR1 is SGHAT and CDR2 is FQNNGV. The CDR3 is made up of 16 amino acids. In the naive CD8 group, cells lacked CD45RO and were positively selected for CCR7, so terminally differentiated effector memory CD45RA+ cells were left out.

The chain combines TRBV11-2 with TRBJ1-5, with D maybe TRBD1 (6 bases). The material sequenced was naive CD8+ T cells from PBMCs. The receptor comes from a man between 18 and 29 years old in good health. Some clones in this sample may be carry-over from other donors' samples. CDR3 sequence: CASSLEAGATNQPQHF. The CDR3 nucleotides read TGTGCCAGCAGCTTAGAAGCGGGGGCAACTAATCAGCCCCAGCATTTT.